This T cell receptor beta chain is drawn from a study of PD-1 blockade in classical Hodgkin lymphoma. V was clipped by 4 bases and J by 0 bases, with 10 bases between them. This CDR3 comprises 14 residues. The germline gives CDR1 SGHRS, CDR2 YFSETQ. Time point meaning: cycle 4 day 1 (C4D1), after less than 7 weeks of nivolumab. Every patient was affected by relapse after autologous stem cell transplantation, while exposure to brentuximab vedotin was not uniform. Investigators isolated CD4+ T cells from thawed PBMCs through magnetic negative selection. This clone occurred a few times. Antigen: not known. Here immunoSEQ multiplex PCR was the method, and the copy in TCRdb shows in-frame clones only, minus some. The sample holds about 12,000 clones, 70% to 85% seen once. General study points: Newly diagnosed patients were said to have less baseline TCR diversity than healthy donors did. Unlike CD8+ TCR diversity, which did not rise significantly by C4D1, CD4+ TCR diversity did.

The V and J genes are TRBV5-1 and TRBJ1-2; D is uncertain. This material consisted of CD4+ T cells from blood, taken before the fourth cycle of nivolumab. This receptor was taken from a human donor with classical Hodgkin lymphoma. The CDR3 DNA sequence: TGCGCCAGCAGCCCGGGTACCGCTAACTATGGCTACACCTTC. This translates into CASSPGTANYGYTF.